This T cell receptor (beta chain) was profiled in a study of cytomegalovirus exposure and HLA in healthy donors (TCRdb year 2017). Regarding the research as a whole: An earlier analysis of 587 of the donors reported 250 to 300 Gb of sequence data and around 120 million unique TCR beta sequences from 150 million to 200 million T cells. A later analysis re-examined previously published TCR beta repertoires from around 670 donors and added high-resolution HLA genotyping to investigate patterns of TCR occurrence. The study combined high-throughput TCR immunosequencing, statistical association of individual TCRs with disease status, and machine learning to predict cytomegalovirus infection status. An early release covering more than 500 HLA-typed donors comprised roughly 300 gigabases of sequencing data and 65 million to 100 million unique TCR sequences. About five DR-DQ haplotypes were treated as single units for association and clustering because of strong linkage in the cohort. Using immunosequencing, the study profiled T cell repertoires from 550 to 750 subjects and related those repertoires to cytomegalovirus serostatus. HLA typing included class I and class II loci at four-digit resolution. Every repertoire in the discovery cohort had been generated on one and the same sequencing platform. To decide whether each TCR beta V gene segment behaved as functional or pseudogenic, an earlier analysis of approximately 620 of the donors relied on high-throughput TCR beta sequencing. Rather than using new phenotypic data, the later analysis identified candidate immune exposures from TCR beta sequences and from how often those sequences occurred across donors. Typing coverage differed by locus: A, B, C, DRB1 and DQB1 were typed in about 629-640 donors, DQA1 in about 560, DPA1 in 600 to 610, and DPB1 in 400 to 490. Donor age, sex, ethnicity and CMV serostatus were compiled alongside the repertoire data. In addition to the first cohort of 666 subjects, a separate validation cohort of 120 different subjects was used. Among approximately 370 genotyped donors of the cohort, an average of about 220,000 unique TCR beta nucleotide sequences was sequenced per donor, of which roughly 17% were non-productive. In a later genetic analysis, genome-wide SNP genotypes for about 65% of the roughly 670 donors were used, and that subset was treated as a discovery cohort. The study aimed to test whether cataloging public T cell receptors could reveal signatures of past pathogen exposure. The genetic ancestry cluster associated with self-reported Caucasian donors included 80% to 90% of the roughly 410 genotyped donors. Beyond this particular receptor, the publication reports: HLA typing was unavailable for some donors at each locus, so association tests used only the typed subset. In a later analysis, HLA-associated TCR beta chains were found to be more clonally expanded and to have lower generation probabilities than equally common non-associated chains. According to a later analysis, most CMV-associated TCR beta chains appeared to be HLA-restricted, and the HLA associations seemed to be driven largely by CMV exposure. Presence/absence analyses assumed roughly uniform sequencing depth across donors, an assumption that may not hold. Three of the identified cytomegalovirus-associated TCR beta chains were confirmed in vitro to be specific for cytomegalovirus antigens. When HLA alleles, especially DR and DQ, strongly co-occurred, TCR associations were difficult to assign to individual alleles. In a later analysis, around 17,000 TCR beta sequences were associated with specific HLA alleles at a false discovery rate of 0.05. Cytomegalovirus status was reported to be diagnosed by the classifier with high specificity and sensitivity in both the original and validation cohorts. Over 15 rarely observed V segments, including chromosome 9 orphons, were excluded from the earlier analysis of 550 to 700 of the donors because counts were too low. Linkage disequilibrium might explain the correlated functional status among segregating V segments, but an unknown experimental factor could not be excluded. The only immune exposure information available for the cohort was CMV serostatus. In a later analysis, several top co-occurrence clusters were reported to appear linked to parvovirus B19, influenza, CMV and Epstein-Barr virus. According to the authors, the approach could potentially be generalized to other disease states and immunological phenotypes. The study listed 164 TCR beta chains as associated with cytomegalovirus. In a later analysis, TCR association rates were found to vary across HLA loci, with the most associated TCRs seen for DRB1 alleles and the fewest for HLA-C alleles. In an earlier analysis of about 600 of the donors, most TCR beta V segments appeared in productive rearrangements about 87% or about 30% of the time, broadly matching IMGT annotations. In a later genetic analysis, fewer N-insertions in productive TCRs were reported among donors in an Asian-associated ancestry cluster than the approximately 670-donor mean. A further reported finding was that TCR beta sequences accurately predicted the HLA-A and HLA-B alleles for most subjects in the first cohort. In a later genetic analysis, a missense DCLRE1C variant was associated with V-gene and J-gene trimming of TCR beta chains, and the association was replicated in an independent cohort. A cluster of highly shared sequence variants was judged likely to represent a technical artifact of the sequencing pipeline. Across donors, most TCR sequences were observed very rarely, whereas some public TCRs were present in many individuals. In this cohort, only TCR beta chains were sequenced, and detectable features were limited by the absence of alpha or paired-chain data. Some IMGT-functional V segments, including TRBV6-2 and TRBV6-3, could not be told apart with the 87-base-pair reads, so those segments were excluded.

The CDR3, cysteine through phenylalanine, is 13 amino acids long. The read is trimmed to its CDR3 DNA, 39 bases read in frame from base 1. CDR1 and CDR2 were assigned from the germline V gene as LGHNA and YSLEER. V was cut back by 5 bases and J by 3 bases, leaving a gap of 11 bases between them. Receptors were amplified or captured by the immunoSEQ multiplex PCR assay. For the multiplex PCR, a mixture combining 60 forward primers for TCR Vbeta segments and 13 reverse primers for TCR Jbeta segments was used. The CDR3 region of rearranged TCR beta genes was amplified from genomic DNA with a multiplex PCR assay. The Illumina HiSeq System was used to sequence the amplified TCR beta libraries as 87-base-pair reads. The original pipeline was this. Across the 500 to 700 repertoires, a later analysis counted tens of millions of unique TCR beta chains, some 11 million of which were shared by at least two donors. Raw reads were error-corrected and collapsed into unique sequences with a nearest-neighbor algorithm that merged closely related sequences to remove PCR and sequencing errors. To assign V, D and J gene segments, CDR3 sequences were aligned to IMGT reference sequences. Each retained sequence needed at least a six-nucleotide match to both a V gene segment and a J gene segment. Rearrangements were classified as productive when the CDR3 lacked stop codons and remained in frame with V and J, and all other rearrangements were classified as non-productive. CDR3 was defined according to IMGT convention as the region running from the second conserved V-encoded cysteine to the conserved J-encoded phenylalanine. The earlier analysis of 450 to 750 of the donors excluded any sequence lacking an unambiguous match to a single V gene segment. In an earlier analysis of 587 of the donors, V segments were called functional above 56.7% productive rearrangements and were called segregating when the between-donor standard deviation exceeded 5%. To diagnose cytomegalovirus status from the catalog of TCR beta chain sequences, a statistical classification framework was built. A later analysis assigned V and J genes by comparing TCR nucleotide sequences with IMGT/GENE-DB human TR gene sequences. A later analysis assigned CDR3 sequences and most-parsimonious VDJ recombination scenarios with the TCRdist pipeline. In a later analysis, every TCR beta chain was defined by the combination of its CDR3 amino acid sequence and its V-gene family, and reads without a unique V-gene family were dropped. As a way to deal with suspected cross-contamination and a sequencing artifact, a later analysis dropped 450 to 700 nucleotide sequences that were highly shared and had low generation probability. For each public chain, a later analysis derived a clonal expansion index from normalized ranks of inferred template counts within each repertoire. A later analysis computed generation probabilities with a VDJ recombination model fitted to out-of-frame rearrangements, and checked the results against IGoR. In a later analysis, TCR-TCR, TCR-HLA and TCR-CMV co-occurrence was scored with hypergeometric tests, and a repertoire-size bias correction was applied to TCR pairs. A later analysis estimated false discovery rates by permuting HLA or CMV assignments 20 times. In a later analysis, co-occurring TCRs were grouped with DBSCAN, and TCRdist sequence similarity was added when clustering was performed within HLA-allele-positive subsets. Repertoires with fewer than 30,000 or more than 120,000 public chains, plus five repertoires with anomalous nucleotide sharing, were excluded from co-occurrence clustering. TCRdb provides this immuneACCESS table in a form limited to in-frame rearrangements. Some clones are lacking; in checked studies, under half of them reflect an unresolved V gene, and why the rest are absent is not known. V, J and clone size reflect that table, while D and trimming were determined from the DNA. The sample table holds 150,000 or so clones, of which more than 65% were seen once. Approximately 6% of the sample lies in the top ten.

In total, over 600 healthy bone marrow donors made up the cohort. All cohort members were sampled while nominally healthy, although unrecorded immune exposures were likely present. The donor tested CMV seropositive and was one of the 289 seropositive cohort members. A peripheral blood sample was provided by each donor, and peripheral blood mononuclear cells were used for TCR beta sequencing. The Qiagen DNeasy Blood Extraction Kit was used to extract genomic DNA from the blood cell samples. Of note for this clone: Its antigen target is currently unknown. Nothing much larger sits one base from this clone, and base qualities are not available. This sample also contains other DNA sequences that code for the same CDR3.

Sequenced: PBMCs. The sequence is built from TRBV4-3 and TRBJ2-7, and possibly TRBD2, on 6 matching bases. The TCR was taken from a man younger than 45 in good health and CMV-seropositive. DNA sequence: TGCGCCAGCAGCAGCGGGTCAGACTACGAGCAGTACTTC. Translated, it gives CASSSGSDYEQYF.